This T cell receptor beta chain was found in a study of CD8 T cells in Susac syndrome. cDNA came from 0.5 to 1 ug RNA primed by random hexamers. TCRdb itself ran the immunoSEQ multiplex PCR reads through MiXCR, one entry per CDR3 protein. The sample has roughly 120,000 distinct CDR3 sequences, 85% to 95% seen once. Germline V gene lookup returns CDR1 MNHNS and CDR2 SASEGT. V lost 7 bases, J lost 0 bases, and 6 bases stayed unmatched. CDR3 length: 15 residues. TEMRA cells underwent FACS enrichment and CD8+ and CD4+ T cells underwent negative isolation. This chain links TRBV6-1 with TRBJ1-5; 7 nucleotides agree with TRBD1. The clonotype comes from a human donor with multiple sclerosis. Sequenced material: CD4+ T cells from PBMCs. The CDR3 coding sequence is TGTGCCAGCATGGTAGGGGGCTCTAGCAATCAGCCCCAGCATTTT. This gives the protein CASMVGGSSNQPQHF.